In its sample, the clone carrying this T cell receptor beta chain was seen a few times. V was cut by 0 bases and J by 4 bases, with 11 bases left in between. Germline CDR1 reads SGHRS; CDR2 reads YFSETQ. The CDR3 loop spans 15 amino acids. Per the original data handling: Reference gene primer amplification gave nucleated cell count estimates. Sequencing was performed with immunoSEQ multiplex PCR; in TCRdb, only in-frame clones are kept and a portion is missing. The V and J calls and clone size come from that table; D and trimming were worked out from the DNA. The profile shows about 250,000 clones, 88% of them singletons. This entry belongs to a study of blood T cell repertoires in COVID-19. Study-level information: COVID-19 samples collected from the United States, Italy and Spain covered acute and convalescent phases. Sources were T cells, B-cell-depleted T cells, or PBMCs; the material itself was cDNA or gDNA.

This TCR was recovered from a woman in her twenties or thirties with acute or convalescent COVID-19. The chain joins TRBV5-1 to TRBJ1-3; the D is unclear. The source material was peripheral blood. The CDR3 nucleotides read TGCGCCAGCAGCTTGGAATCGGGGTTCGGAAACACCATATATTTT. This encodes CASSLESGFGNTIYF.